The clone carrying this TCR beta chain was seen only once. Antigen unknown. One end of the junction varies from germline; a read error may be responsible. The sample comes from a study of tumor-infiltrating lymphocytes in primary liver carcinoma. Background on the study: Tumor lesions were T1-T3 N0M0 and spanned about 4.2 to 10 cm. Sequenced samples came back with roughly 3.65 to 8 million productive TCRbeta reads, and the counts looked alike across tissue types.

Study-wide results and limits: The study found tumor-adjacent and tumor-blood pairs overlapped less than tumor region pairs.

The input was 450 to 500 ng total RNA; TCR beta cDNA was made from it with a constant-region primer. Amplification in three nested multiplex PCR rounds with slightly modified ARM-PCR gave rise to TCR beta libraries. TCRdb re-derived calls from the multiplex PCR reads in MiXCR, one entry per CDR3 protein. The sample carries hundreds of thousands of distinct CDR3 sequences, approximately 58% recorded once. The study extracted blood RNA from unsorted whole blood and also extracted germline DNA. Among the patients, all had chronic HBV infection and none had been treated. The material sequenced was peripheral blood. This TCR was recovered from a woman aged 25-40 years with primary liver carcinoma and hepatitis B virus infection.

The CDR3 here is CARSSTSGRAYNEQLF. The CDR3 DNA reads TGTGCCAGGAGCTCCACTAGCGGGAGGGCCTACAATGAGCAGCTCTTC. The chain employs TRBV11-2 and TRBJ2-1; TRBD2 aligns across 13 bases. The germline V gene encodes CDR1 SGHAT and CDR2 FQNNGV. The CDR3 spans 16 residues. The entire variable domain, with the rest obtained from reference TRBV11-2 and TRBJ2-1, is as follows: EAGVAQSPRYKIIEKRQSVAFWCNPISGHATLYWYQQILGQGPKLLIQFQNNGVVDDSQLPKDRFSAERLKGVDSTLKIQPAKLEDSAVYLCARSSTSGRAYNEQLFGPGTRLTVL.